The source of this T cell receptor beta chain is a study of blood T cell repertoires in COVID-19. TCRdb's copy holds only in-frame clones and misses some; the assay was immunoSEQ multiplex PCR. This sample has under 450,000 clones, with 88% found just once. The CDR3 sequence is 16 residues long. CDR1 SGDLS and CDR2 YYNGEE come from the germline V gene. Trimming removed 3 bases at V and 7 bases at J, with 17 bases between. The clonotype originates from a woman between 45 and 65 years old with COVID-19, enrolled during active disease. This rearrangement joins TRBV9 to TRBJ1-6, with D tentatively TRBD1 (5 bases). The sample comprised peripheral blood. In nucleotides, the CDR3 is TGTGCCAGCAGCGCCCGAAACGGGGACTGGAATTCACCCCTCCACTTT. Translated: CASSARNGDWNSPLHF.